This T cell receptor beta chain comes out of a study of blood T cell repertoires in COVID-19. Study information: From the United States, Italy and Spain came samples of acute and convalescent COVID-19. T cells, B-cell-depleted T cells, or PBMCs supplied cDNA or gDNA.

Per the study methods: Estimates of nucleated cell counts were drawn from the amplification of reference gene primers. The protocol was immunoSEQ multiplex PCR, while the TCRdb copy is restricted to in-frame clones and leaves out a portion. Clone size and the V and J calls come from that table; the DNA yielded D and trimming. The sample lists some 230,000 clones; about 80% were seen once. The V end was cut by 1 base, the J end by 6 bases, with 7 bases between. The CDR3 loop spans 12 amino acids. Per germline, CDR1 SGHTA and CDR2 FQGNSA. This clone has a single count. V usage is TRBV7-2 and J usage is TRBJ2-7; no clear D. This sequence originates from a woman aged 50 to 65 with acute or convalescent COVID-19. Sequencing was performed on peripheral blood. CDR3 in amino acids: CASSLGPGEQYF. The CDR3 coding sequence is TGTGCCAGCAGCTTAGGTCCGGGCGAGCAGTACTTC.